Following are 13 T cell receptor beta chains from one sample sequenced in a study of cytomegalovirus exposure and HLA in healthy donors. Generated by immunoSEQ multiplex PCR, the TCRdb table keeps only in-frame clones and is missing some. The data show 150,000 to 200,000 clones, about 80% seen once. Sequencing was performed on PBMCs. The receptors derive from a man in his late teens or twenties in good health and CMV-seropositive.

V is TRBV20-1 and J is TRBJ2-5; unclear D gene. The germline V gene encodes CDR1 DFQATT and CDR2 SNEGSKA (reference sequence). The CDR3 contains 10 residues. V was clipped by 6 bases and J by 2 bases, with 4 bases between them. This chain's CDR3 is CSAAQETQYF. DNA for the CDR3: TGCAGTGCCGCGCAAGAGACCCAGTACTTC.

The J gene is TRBJ2-2, the V gene TRBV9; 9 bases match TRBD2. Germline trimming cut 3 bases from V and 4 bases from J; bases unmatched to any gene: 1. In germline, CDR1 is SGDLS, CDR2 YYNGEE. The CDR3 runs 14 residues. The CDR3 sequence: CASSGTSATGELFF. The CDR3 DNA reads TGTGCCAGCAGCGGGACTAGCGCCACCGGGGAGCTGTTTTTT.

The V gene is TRBV9, the J gene TRBJ1-2; possible D gene TRBD1, 6 bases. Germline V gives CDR1 SGDLS, CDR2 YYNGEE. Trimming pared 2 bases from V and 7 bases from J, leaving 15 bases between. The CDR3 length is 14 residues. The CDR3 region has the DNA TGTGCCAGCAGCGTTACCGCAGGGGATGGTGGCTACACCTTC. Translating it yields CASSVTAGDGGYTF.

The genes are TRBV28 and TRBJ2-5, with 10 positions matching TRBD2. Trimming at V came to 6 bases and at J to 4 bases, leaving 8 bases not matched to a gene. The CDR3 length is 15 residues. Germline V gene data show CDR1 as MDHEN and CDR2 as SYDVKM. Here the CDR3 DNA reads TGTGCCAGCAGCAACGGGAGACTAGCGGGAGAGACCCAGTACTTC. It translates to CASSNGRLAGETQYF.

The chain carries TRBV7-2 and TRBJ2-3; tentatively, D is TRBD2 (6 bases). The CDR3 has 15 residues. V gave up 4 bases and J gave up 4 bases, with 15 bases separating them. The germline CDR1 and CDR2 sequences are SGHTA and FQGNSA. The CDR3 here is CASSSTRLNADTQYF. Written as DNA, the CDR3 is TGTGCCAGCAGCTCGACTAGATTGAACGCAGATACGCAGTATTTT.

The rearrangement links TRBV7-6 to TRBJ2-7; a possible D gene is TRBD2 (6 bases). V lost 5 bases to trimming and J lost 2 bases, with 16 bases between them. CDR1 is SGHVS, CDR2 FNYEAQ, per germline. The CDR3 sequence is 15 residues long. DNA of the CDR3: TGTGCCAGCAGCCCGCCGGGCGGGGTCCCCTACGAGCAGTACTTC. It codes for CASSPPGGVPYEQYF.

The chain carries TRBV6-1 and TRBJ2-7; D not resolved. Germline CDR1 and CDR2: MNHNS and SASEGT. CDR3 length equals 16 residues. V was shortened by 1 base and J by 7 bases, with 20 bases between the two germline ends. CDR3 bases: TGTGCCAGCAGTGAAGAGGTAACAGTTTTCCGTTCGGAGCAGTACTTC. Protein product: CASSEEVTVFRSEQYF.

The chain recombines TRBV4-1 with TRBJ2-7, with 7 positions matching TRBD2. V shed 6 bases and J 6 bases; nucleotides not matched to a gene: 5. From germline, CDR1 is MGHRA and CDR2 YSYEKL. This CDR3 is built from 12 residues. CDR3 residues: CASSHPSGEQYF. The CDR3 DNA sequence: TGCGCCAGCAGTCACCCTAGCGGCGAGCAGTACTTC.

The chain recombines TRBV28 with TRBJ2-7; D remains ambiguous. Germline V gene lookup returns CDR1 MDHEN and CDR2 SYDVKM. This CDR3 comprises 14 residues. Trimming removed 6 bases from V and 0 bases from J, with 12 bases in between. This chain's CDR3 is CASSYSAGSYEQYF. In DNA, the CDR3 is TGTGCCAGCAGCTATTCGGCAGGCTCCTACGAGCAGTACTTC.

The chain couples TRBV7-3 to TRBJ2-1; the match to TRBD2 covers 13 bases. V trimming: 5 bases; J trimming: 0 bases; junction bases outside the gene matches: 4. The germline V gene encodes CDR1 SGHTA and CDR2 FQGTGA. The CDR3 has 17 residues. The CDR3 loop is CASSLWTSGSSYNEQFF. Here the CDR3 DNA reads TGTGCCAGCAGCCTATGGACTAGCGGGAGCTCCTACAATGAGCAGTTCTTC.

The genes are TRBV28 and TRBJ2-1, with 13 bases lining up with TRBD2. Germline loops: CDR1 MDHEN, CDR2 SYDVKM. This CDR3 is 15 amino acids long. With V trimmed by 6 bases and J by 5 bases, 4 bases remained unmatched. CDR3 region: CASSEGLAGDNEQFF. Written as DNA, the CDR3 is TGTGCCAGCAGCGAAGGACTAGCGGGAGACAATGAGCAGTTCTTC.

The J gene is TRBJ1-4, the V gene TRBV29-1; D unclear. V lost 6 bases and J lost 4, with 12 bases in between. Germline CDR1 reads SQVTM; CDR2 reads ANQGSEA. The CDR3 length is 13 residues. CDR3 region: CSVPEAGNEKLFF. The CDR3 DNA is TGCAGCGTCCCTGAGGCGGGTAATGAAAAACTGTTTTTT.

This chain links TRBV28 with TRBJ2-4; a weak D match, TRBD1 (7 bases). Germline CDR1 MDHEN, CDR2 SYDVKM. Deletions cut 5 bases from V and 2 bases from J, with 13 bases between. The CDR3 loop spans 15 amino acids. This chain's CDR3 is CASSTPGGPKNIQYF. The CDR3 DNA sequence: TGTGCCAGCAGTACCCCAGGGGGGCCCAAAAACATTCAGTACTTC.